This T cell receptor (beta chain) was sequenced in a study of blood T cell repertoires in COVID-19 (dated by TCRdb to 2020 to 2022). Some background on the complete study: Collaborator samples came from the United States, Italy and Spain and covered acute and convalescent phases of COVID-19. The prospective study material was composed of cDNA or gDNA derived from T cells, B-cell-depleted T cells, or PBMCs. The dataset comprised deeply sampled blood TCRbeta repertoires from subjects exposed to, actively infected with, or recovered from COVID-19. A freely available public database, intended as a resource for researchers studying the immune response to SARS-CoV-2, is where the repertoires were released. The samples were drawn from the first 160 participants of the ongoing ImmuneRACE study and from 1,254 subjects provided by 6 global collaborators. Nearly every sample came with metadata listing a de-identified subject ID, COVID-19 status, age in years and sex. Where available, HLA class I and class II types were obtained from metadata supplied by the sample provider rather than from assay-based typing. Here is what the overall study found, with its caveats: The quantity of clinical and demographic metadata differed by source and by participant and was supplied without curation.

TCRbeta CDR3 regions were amplified from genomic DNA by means of the immunoSEQ Assay, a bias-controlled multiplex PCR. As for the authors' bioinformatics: The number of nucleated cells in each sample was estimated by amplification of reference gene primers within the assay. To quantify the absolute abundance of each unique TCRbeta CDR3 rearrangement, sequence reads were collapsed and filtered. Productive Simpson clonality was computed per sample as the square root of Simpson's diversity index over productive rearrangements. TCRdb limited this immuneACCESS table to in-frame rearrangements with V and J called. A share of clones is missing; checked studies link under half to unresolved V genes, and the rest is unexplained. The V and J calls and clone size come from that table; D and trimming were worked out from the DNA. The sample yields approximately 150,000 clones; around 80% were counted once. In total, the top ten clones hold over 12% of the sample.

In its sample, this clone was seen a few times. There is no known antigen for this receptor. No much larger clone is present one base from it, and per-base qualities are unavailable. Compared with germline, V lacks 7 bases and J lacks 8 bases; bases without a gene match: 3. CDR1 and CDR2 (MNHEY, SVGAGI) derive from the germline V gene. From cysteine to phenylalanine, the CDR3 is 12 amino acids long. Only the CDR3 portion is preserved as DNA: 36 bases, with reading frame beginning at the first base. Each collaborating institution followed its own protocols to collect whole blood in K2EDTA tubes. For TCRbeta analysis, collaborator samples were shipped as frozen whole blood, as isolated PBMCs, or as DNA extracted from either sample type.

The clonotype originates from a human donor with acute or convalescent COVID-19. The donor label of this sample is uncertain. Sequencing was done on a sample of peripheral blood. The rearrangement joined TRBV6-5 to TRBJ1-2; TRBD1 agrees with 11 junctional bases. The CDR3 region: CASKDRGLGYTF. The nucleotide sequence is given as TGTGCCAGCAAGGACAGGGGGCTAGGCTACACCTTC.